The 10 T cell receptor beta chains presented below share a single source sample, sequenced in a study of blood T cell repertoires in COVID-19. Using immunoSEQ multiplex PCR, the repertoire was profiled, and TCRdb retains in-frame clones only, with some absent. Of about 180,000 clones in the sample, 80% were seen once. Sequenced: PBMCs or T cells enriched from blood (not recorded which). The receptors were gathered from a man aged 55-75 years who had been exposed to COVID-19.

The V and J genes are TRBV6-2 or TRBV6-3 and TRBJ2-1, with 7 nucleotides matching TRBD2. V dropped 5 bases and J dropped 6; count of bases not matched to a gene: 10. CDR1 is MNHEY, CDR2 SVGEGT, per germline. The length of the CDR3 is 15 residues. CDR3 sequence (DNA): TGTGCCAGCAGTATAGCGGGCTTGGGGGGCAATGAGCAGTTCTTC. It encodes CASSIAGLGGNEQFF.

The J gene is TRBJ2-5, the V gene TRBV5-6; D may be TRBD2 (5 bases). Trimming shortened V by 2 bases and J by 4 bases, and 6 bases separated the two germline ends. Per germline, CDR1 SGHDT and CDR2 YYEEEE. This CDR3 has 12 amino acids. For the CDR3, the DNA is TGTGCCAGCAGCTTCGGGGTAGAGACCCAGTACTTC. Its translation is CASSFGVETQYF.

The chain is built from TRBV19 and TRBJ2-7, with D possibly being TRBD2 (6 bases). The CDR3 runs 13 residues. In germline, CDR1 is LNHDA, CDR2 SQIVND (reference sequence). V shed 11 bases and J shed 2 bases, with 16 bases lying between them. The DNA of the CDR3 is TGTGCCGCCTCGGGACTTAAGGCCTACGAGCAGTACTTC. It is translated as CAASGLKAYEQYF.

The sample holds one count of this clone. CDR3 residues: CASSMPIGTGNQPQHF. The CDR3 DNA reads TGTGCCAGTAGTATGCCAATCGGGACAGGTAATCAGCCCCAGCATTTT. The chain recombines TRBV19 with TRBJ1-5; 8 nucleotides align to TRBD1. Germline CDR1 is LNHDA and CDR2 is SQIVND (reference sequence). V gave up 3 bases and J gave up 4 bases; unmatched junction bases: 8. The CDR3 sequence is 16 residues long.

This clone was picked up one time. The rearrangement links TRBV11-3 to TRBJ2-1; unclear D gene. This CDR3 comprises 13 residues. The germline V and J ends were trimmed by 1 base and 5 bases, with 6 bases remaining between them. CDR1 is SGHNT, CDR2 YENEEA, per germline. DNA of the CDR3: TGTGCCAGCAGCTTAGCGGGTCACAATGAGCAGTTCTTC. Translated, it gives CASSLAGHNEQFF.

The gene calls are TRBV6-5 and TRBJ1-1; D might be TRBD1 (6 bases). Germline V gene sequence: CDR1 MNHEY, CDR2 SVGAGI. This CDR3 comprises 14 residues. Trimming shortened V by 2 bases and J by 3 bases, and 10 bases separated the two germline ends. The CDR3: CASSYRAGDTEAFF. The CDR3 coding sequence is TGTGCCAGCAGTTACCGCGCAGGGGACACTGAAGCTTTCTTT.

This rearrangement joins TRBV19 to TRBJ2-1, with D unresolved. V lost 0 bases, J lost 9 bases, and 12 bases lay in between. Germline V gene data show CDR1 as LNHDA and CDR2 as SQIVND (reference sequence). This CDR3 spans 14 amino acids. The CDR3 region is CASSIDYPEREQFF. CDR3 bases: TGTGCCAGTAGTATAGATTATCCGGAGCGTGAGCAGTTCTTC.

CDR3 coding DNA: TGTGCCAGCAGCCAAACCGGACAGCACAATCAGCCCCAGCATTTT. As protein: CASSQTGQHNQPQHF. The rearrangement joins TRBV3-1 (or the pseudogene TRBV3-2) to TRBJ1-5; TRBD1 might be the D (6 bases). Germline lookup yields CDR1 LGHDT and CDR2 YNNKEL (reference sequence). The V end was cut by 2 bases, the J end by 3 bases, with 11 bases between. The CDR3 length is 15 residues.

The chain uses TRBV6-5 and TRBJ1-1; weak D call: TRBD1 (5 bases). The CDR3 spans 14 residues. Trimming left V 6 bases short and J 0 bases short, with 11 bases between. Germline CDR1 is MNHEY and CDR2 is SVGAGI. The CDR3 loop is CASSRDRVNTEAFF. The CDR3, as DNA: TGTGCCAGCAGCCGAGACAGAGTGAACACTGAAGCTTTCTTT.

Turning to this clone: Other DNA sequences in this sample translate to the same CDR3. The rearrangement uses TRBV29-1 and TRBJ1-2, with no clear D. This CDR3 contains 13 residues. Germline V gives CDR1 SQVTM, CDR2 ANQGSEA. The ends were cut back, 0 bases at V and 5 bases at J, with 10 bases in the middle. CDR3 nucleotides: TGCAGCGTTGAAGATGGTCAGTCGTATGGCTACACCTTC. It codes for CSVEDGQSYGYTF. Looking up the rest from reference TRBV29-1 and TRBJ1-2 gives the full variable domain: SAVISQKPSRDICQRGTSLTIQCQVDSQVTMMFWYRQQPGQSLTLIATANQGSEATYESGFVIDKFPISRPNLTFSTLTVSNMSPEDSSIYLCSVEDGQSYGYTFGSGTRLTVV.